This is a list of T cell receptor beta chains from one sample in a study of CD8+ T cells in alopecia areata. Profiled with immunoSEQ multiplex PCR; TCRdb holds only in-frame clones, not every one. The data hold tens of thousands of clones, with 55% to 75% observed a single time. The sequences come from CD8+ T cells sorted from blood, collected at week 0. All receptors come from a human donor with alopecia areata. The CDR3 runs from the conserved cysteine through the conserved F or W. A D gene is named only where the DNA matches it firmly. Size is stated for part of the rows, as once, few or many counts, or as a class when the clone is expanded.

J | size | D | V | DNA | CDR3
TRBJ2-1 | few | . | TRBV4-3 | TGCGCCAGCAGCCACCAACCTACAGCTTTCTCCTACAATGAGCAGTTCTTC | CASSHQPTAFSYNEQFF
TRBJ2-1 | . | TRBD2 | TRBV29-1 | TGCAGCGTTATGAGCGGGAGGTTTGAGCAGTTCTTC | CSVMSGRFEQFF
TRBJ1-4 | few | . | TRBV7-9 | TGTGCCAGCTCGGGGGCAACTAATGAAAAACTGTTTTTT | CASSGATNEKLFF
TRBJ1-2 | few | . | TRBV19 | TGTGCCAGTAGTATAGTTCCAGGGACGGGTGGCTACACCTTC | CASSIVPGTGGYTF
TRBJ1-1 | once | TRBD1 | TRBV5-1 | TGCGCCAGCAGCTTGTGGACAGGGGCGAACACTGAAGCTTTCTTT | CASSLWTGANTEAFF
TRBJ2-3 | . | . | TRBV6-6 | TGTGCCAGCAGTTATTATATTAGCACAGATACGCAGTATTTT | CASSYYISTDTQYF
TRBJ1-2 | . | TRBD1 | TRBV25-1 | TGTGCCAGCAGTCCCGACAGGGGCTATGGCTACACCTTC | CASSPDRGYGYTF
TRBJ1-2 | few | . | TRBV29-1 | TGCAGCGTCCAACCGATCGGGGGCCTTAAATATGGCTACACCTTC | CSVQPIGGLKYGYTF
TRBJ1-1 | . | . | TRBV29-1 | TGCAGCGTTGAAGATGGGGTTGGACACCAGGGCACTGAAGCTTTCTTT | CSVEDGVGHQGTEAFF
TRBJ2-3 | few | . | TRBV19 | TGTGCCAGTAGTATTGGGGATACGCAGTATTTT | CASSIGDTQYF
TRBJ2-5 | . | TRBD2 | TRBV12-5 | TGTGCTAGTGGTTTGGGGGAGGGCTACCAGGAGACCCAGTACTTC | CASGLGEGYQETQYF
TRBJ2-2 | once | . | TRBV29-1 | TGCAGCGTTGAATTCCGGGAACGTGCGAACACCGGGGAGCTGTTTTTT | CSVEFRERANTGELFF
TRBJ2-3 | . | . | TRBV5-1 | TGCGCCAGCAGCTTGTCAGGTAGCACAGATACGCAGTATTTT | CASSLSGSTDTQYF
TRBJ2-7 | few | . | TRBV13 | TGTGCCAGCAGCTCGGCAACCTACGAGCAGTACTTC | CASSSATYEQYF
TRBJ2-7 | medium-sized | . | TRBV4-2 | TGTGCCAGCAGCCAAGATAGCTACGAGCAGTACTTC | CASSQDSYEQYF
TRBJ2-7 | . | TRBD1 | TRBV27 | TGTGCCAGCAGGACCTCCGGGACAGGGCCGTCCTACGAGCAGTACTTC | CASRTSGTGPSYEQYF
TRBJ1-3 | . | . | TRBV25-1 | TGTGCCAGCAGTGGGTGGTTGGGAGGTGGAAACACCATATATTTT | CASSGWLGGGNTIYF
TRBJ1-1 | . | . | TRBV4-1 | TGCGCCAGCAGCCAAGATGAGGGATCCAACACTGAAGCTTTCTTT | CASSQDEGSNTEAFF
TRBJ2-7 | once | . | TRBV2 | TGTGCCAGCAGTGAGACAGCCCACGAGCAGTACTTC | CASSETAHEQYF
TRBJ1-2 | . | . | TRBV4-1 | TGCGCCAGCAGCCACACCCCCAAGGGCGCGAATGGCTACACCTTC | CASSHTPKGANGYTF
TRBJ1-6 | once | . | TRBV7-9 | TGTGCCAGCAGCTTCTCGGACACGGAAGAAGCTAATTCACCCCTCCACTTT | CASSFSDTEEANSPLHF
TRBJ2-5 | . | . | TRBV4-3 | TGCGCCAGCAGCCTCTCGGACAGACCGGGAGAGACCCAGTACTTC | CASSLSDRPGETQYF
TRBJ1-2 | . | . | TRBV5-1 | TGCGCCAGCAGCTTAGACGCACTGGGGGGCTACACCTTC | CASSLDALGGYTF
TRBJ2-7 | . | TRBD1 | TRBV7-9 | TGTGCCAGCAGCCACTCGACAGGGGAAACCTACGAGCAGTACTTC | CASSHSTGETYEQYF
TRBJ2-1 | . | . | TRBV9 | TGTGCCAGCAGCGTAGCAGGCGAGGGGGCCTACAATGAGCAGTTCTTC | CASSVAGEGAYNEQFF
TRBJ2-5 | few | . | TRBV9 | TGTGCCAGCAGCGACCCGGGGGCGGGAGTCGAGACCCAGTACTTC | CASSDPGAGVETQYF
TRBJ2-2 | . | . | TRBV30 | TGTGCCTGGAGTCCCCCCGGGGAGCTGTTTTTT | CAWSPPGELFF
TRBJ1-5 | few | . | TRBV7-2 | TGTGCCAGCAGCCCCTTTATCGGTAGCAATCAGCCCCAGCATTTT | CASSPFIGSNQPQHF
TRBJ2-3 | . | . | TRBV5-4 | TGTGCCAGCAGCGGGAGCGTGGAGGGGGGAGATACGCAGTATTTT | CASSGSVEGGDTQYF
TRBJ2-7 | . | TRBD1 | TRBV29-1 | TGCAGCGCCCGGGACAGTGACTACGAGCAGTACTTC | CSARDSDYEQYF
TRBJ2-1 | . | TRBD2 | TRBV5-6 | TGTGCCAGCAGCTTGGTCGGGGGTGGACTAGCGGACAATGAGCAGTTCTTC | CASSLVGGGLADNEQFF
TRBJ2-3 | many | . | TRBV7-3 | TGTGCCAGCGGATTCGGTGGAGATACGCAGTATTTT | CASGFGGDTQYF
TRBJ2-7 | . | TRBD1 | TRBV11-2 | TGTGCCAGCAGCAAACAGGGGTCATACGAGCAGTACTTC | CASSKQGSYEQYF
TRBJ2-7 | . | . | TRBV4-3 | TGCGCCAGCAGCCAAGGCAGGGCCGTAACCTACGAGCAGTACTTC | CASSQGRAVTYEQYF
TRBJ1-2 | . | TRBD1 | TRBV30 | TGTGCCTACCTGGGGCAGGGGGCTGAGCTAGACTATGGCTACACCTTC | CAYLGQGAELDYGYTF
TRBJ1-2 | . | TRBD1 | TRBV30 | TGTGCCTGGAGTGCCACACCGACAGGGCCCCAGGATCGCTACACCTTC | CAWSATPTGPQDRYTF
TRBJ2-3 | . | TRBD2 | TRBV6-6 | TGTGCCAGCAGTTATCAGCGGGAGGGCCTCTACAATACGCAGTATTTT | CASSYQREGLYNTQYF
TRBJ2-7 | . | TRBD2 | TRBV25-1 | TGTGCCAGCAGTGACGTATGGACTAGCGTTGTCTACGAGCAGTACTTC | CASSDVWTSVVYEQYF
TRBJ2-7 | once | TRBD2 | TRBV5-6 | TGTGCCAGCAGCTCCCGGGGTAGCGGGAGTGTCTACGAGCAGTACTTC | CASSSRGSGSVYEQYF
TRBJ1-1 | . | . | TRBV11-2 | TGTGCCAGCAGCTTAGGAGGGGGGATCACTGAAGCTTTCTTT | CASSLGGGITEAFF
TRBJ2-7 | . | . | TRBV28 | TGTGCCAGCAGTTTTACGGGGGGCGTACCGTACTTC | CASSFTGGVPYF
TRBJ2-4 | . | . | TRBV9 | TGTGCCAGCAGCGAAAGGGGGGGCGGACCCAAAAACATTCAGTACTTC | CASSERGGGPKNIQYF
TRBJ2-3 | once | TRBD1 | TRBV7-9 | TGTGCCAGCAGCCACCGGGACAGGGGGCCCACAGATACGCAGTATTTT | CASSHRDRGPTDTQYF